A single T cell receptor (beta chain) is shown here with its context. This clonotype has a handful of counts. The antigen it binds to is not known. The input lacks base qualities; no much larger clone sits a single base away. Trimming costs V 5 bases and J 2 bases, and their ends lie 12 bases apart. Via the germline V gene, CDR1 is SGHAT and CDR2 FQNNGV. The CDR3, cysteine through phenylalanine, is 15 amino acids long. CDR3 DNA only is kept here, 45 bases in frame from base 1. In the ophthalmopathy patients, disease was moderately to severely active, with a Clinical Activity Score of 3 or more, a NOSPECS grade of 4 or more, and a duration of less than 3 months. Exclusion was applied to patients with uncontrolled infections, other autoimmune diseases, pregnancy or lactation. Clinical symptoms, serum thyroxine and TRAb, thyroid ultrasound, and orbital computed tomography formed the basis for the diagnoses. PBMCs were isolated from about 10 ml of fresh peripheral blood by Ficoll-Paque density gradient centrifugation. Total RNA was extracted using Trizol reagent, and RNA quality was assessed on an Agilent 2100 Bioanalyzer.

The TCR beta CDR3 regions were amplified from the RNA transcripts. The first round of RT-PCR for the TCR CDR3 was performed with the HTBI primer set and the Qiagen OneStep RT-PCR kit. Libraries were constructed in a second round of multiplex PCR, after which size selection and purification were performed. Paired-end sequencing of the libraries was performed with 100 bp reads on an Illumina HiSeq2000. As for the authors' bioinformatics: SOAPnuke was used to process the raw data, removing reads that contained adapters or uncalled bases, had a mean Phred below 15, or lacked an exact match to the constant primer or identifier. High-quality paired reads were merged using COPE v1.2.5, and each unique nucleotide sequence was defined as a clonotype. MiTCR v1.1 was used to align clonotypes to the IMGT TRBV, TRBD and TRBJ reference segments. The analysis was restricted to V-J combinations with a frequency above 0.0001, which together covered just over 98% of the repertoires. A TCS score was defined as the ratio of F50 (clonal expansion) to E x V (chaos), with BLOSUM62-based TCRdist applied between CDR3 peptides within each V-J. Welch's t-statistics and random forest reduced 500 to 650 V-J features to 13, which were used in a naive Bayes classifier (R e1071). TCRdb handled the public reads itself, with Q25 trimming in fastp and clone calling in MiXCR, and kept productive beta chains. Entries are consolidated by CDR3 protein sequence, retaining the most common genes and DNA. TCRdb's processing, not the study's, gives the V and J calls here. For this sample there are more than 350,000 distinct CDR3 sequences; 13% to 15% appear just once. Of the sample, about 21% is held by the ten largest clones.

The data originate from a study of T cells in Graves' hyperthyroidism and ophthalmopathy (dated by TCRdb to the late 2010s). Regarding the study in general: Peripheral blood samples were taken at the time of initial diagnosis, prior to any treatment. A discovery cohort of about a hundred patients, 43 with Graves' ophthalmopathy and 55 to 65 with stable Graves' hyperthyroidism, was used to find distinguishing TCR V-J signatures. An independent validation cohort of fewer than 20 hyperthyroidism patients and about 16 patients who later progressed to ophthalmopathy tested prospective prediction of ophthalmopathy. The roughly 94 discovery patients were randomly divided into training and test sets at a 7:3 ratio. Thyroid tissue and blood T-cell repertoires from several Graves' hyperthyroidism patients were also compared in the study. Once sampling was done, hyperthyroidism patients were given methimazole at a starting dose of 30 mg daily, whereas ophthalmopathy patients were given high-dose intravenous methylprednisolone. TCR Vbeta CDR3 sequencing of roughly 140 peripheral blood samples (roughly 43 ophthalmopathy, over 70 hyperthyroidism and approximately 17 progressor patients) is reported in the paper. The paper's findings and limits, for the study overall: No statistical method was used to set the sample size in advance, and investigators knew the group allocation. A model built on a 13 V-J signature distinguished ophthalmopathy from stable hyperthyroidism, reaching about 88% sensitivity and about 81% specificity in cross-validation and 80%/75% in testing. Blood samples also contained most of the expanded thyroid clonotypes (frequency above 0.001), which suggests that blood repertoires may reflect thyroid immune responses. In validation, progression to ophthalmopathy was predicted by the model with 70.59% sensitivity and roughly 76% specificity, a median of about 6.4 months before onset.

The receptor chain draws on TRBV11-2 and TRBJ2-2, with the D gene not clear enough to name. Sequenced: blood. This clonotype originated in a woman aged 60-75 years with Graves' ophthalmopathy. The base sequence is TGTGCCAGCAGCCCGGATGGCGGAAACACCGGGGAGCTGTTTTTT. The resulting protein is CASSPDGGNTGELFF.